These 22 T cell receptor beta chains were all obtained from the same sample, sequenced in a study of early T cells in non-severe SARS-CoV-2 infection. TCRdb reprocessed the 5' RACE reads via MiXCR and lists one record per CDR3 protein. The data show about 58,000 distinct CDR3 sequences, approximately 12% seen once. The specimen was whole blood. These receptors originate from an adult who was a healthcare worker with PCR-confirmed SARS-CoV-2 infection or an uninfected control (not recorded which).

This clonotype appeared a few times. The genes are TRBV24-1 and TRBJ2-1, with no clear D. The V end was cut by 4 bases, the J end by 0 bases, with 18 bases between. The CDR3 sequence is 18 residues long. The germline V gene has CDR1 KGHDR and CDR2 SFDVKD. CDR3 in DNA: TGTGCCACCAGTGACCAAGGACGCAGCAAGTCCTCCTACAATGAGCAGTTCTTC. It specifies CATSDQGRSKSSYNEQFF.

The V call is TRBV19, the J call TRBJ2-7; tentatively, D is TRBD1 (5 bases). V lost 3 bases to trimming and J lost 2 bases, with 14 bases between them. CDR1 LNHDA and CDR2 SQIVND come from the germline V gene (reference sequence). The CDR3 length is 15 residues. CDR3 region: CASSINRQGAYEQYF. CDR3 nucleotide sequence: TGTGCCAGTAGTATTAATAGGCAGGGCGCCTACGAGCAGTACTTC.

This clonotype has a handful of counts. The chain has TRBV5-5 and TRBJ1-2, with TRBD1 matching over 7 bases. CDR1 and CDR2 (germline): SGHKS, YYEKEE (reference sequence). Unmatched junction bases numbered 8, after V lost 2 bases and J lost 4 bases. This CDR3 spans 15 amino acids. This CDR3 reads CASSFSGTEFYGYTF. The CDR3 DNA reads TGTGCCAGCAGCTTTTCCGGGACAGAATTCTATGGCTACACCTTC.

The chain links TRBV9 to TRBJ1-1, with D uncertain. V was pared by 4 bases and J by 5 bases, with 18 bases between. The CDR3 has 15 residues. Germline lookup yields CDR1 SGDLS and CDR2 YYNGEE. CDR3 amino acids: CASSSTPDAETEAFF. The CDR3 nucleotides read TGTGCCAGCAGCTCTACACCGGATGCTGAAACTGAAGCTTTCTTT.

This clonotype has a handful of counts. This chain joins TRBV4-1 and TRBJ2-7; D is perhaps TRBD1 or TRBD2 (5 bases each). The CDR3 has 15 residues. Trimming shortened V by 5 bases and J by 5 bases, and 19 bases separated the two germline ends. Germline V gene sequence: CDR1 MGHRA, CDR2 YSYEKL. CDR3 DNA: TGCGCCAGCAGCTACCACGGGGCCCCGGTTGACGAGCAGTACTTC. As protein: CASSYHGAPVDEQYF.

V usage is TRBV29-1 and J usage is TRBJ2-7; D is uncertain. Trimming pared 0 bases from V and 3 bases from J, leaving 6 bases between. CDR3 length equals 12 residues. CDR1 and CDR2 from the germline V gene are SQVTM and ANQGSEA. CDR3 sequence (DNA): TGCAGCGTTGAAGACACTCACTACGAGCAGTACTTC. Protein sequence: CSVEDTHYEQYF.

The chain combines TRBV6-5 with TRBJ2-7; tentatively, D is TRBD1 or TRBD2 (5 bases each). The germline CDR1 and CDR2 sequences are MNHEY and SVGAGI. V lost 2 bases to trimming and J lost 2 bases, with 7 bases between them. The CDR3 length is 13 residues. The CDR3 bases are TGTGCCAGCAGTTACGTGGGGGCCTACGAGCAGTACTTC. Translating gives CASSYVGAYEQYF.

The gene calls are TRBV29-1 and TRBJ2-1; 10 bases align to TRBD1. CDR1 and CDR2 (germline): SQVTM, ANQGSEA. The CDR3 contains 15 residues. V trimming: 7 bases; J trimming: 4 bases; junction bases outside the gene matches: 10. The CDR3 sequence is CSASTGGLNYNEQFF. CDR3 coding DNA: TGCAGCGCTTCGACAGGGGGCCTCAATTACAATGAGCAGTTCTTC.

This clonotype was picked up many times. The chain carries TRBV12-3 or TRBV12-4 and TRBJ2-5; D uncertain. The CDR3 is made up of 13 amino acids. Trimming stripped 1 base from V and 2 bases from J, with 5 bases between. The DNA for the CDR3 is TGTGCCAGCAGTTTAGTATGGCAAGAGACCCAGTACTTC. Translating it yields CASSLVWQETQYF.

This clonotype was picked up many times. The chain uses TRBV7-9 and TRBJ1-4, with D unresolved. The germline gives CDR1 SEHNR, CDR2 FQNEAQ (reference sequence). V gave up 5 bases and J gave up 8 bases, with 9 bases separating them. The CDR3 has 12 residues. The CDR3 bases are TGTGCCAGCAGCCCGCCGGACGAAAAACTGTTTTTT. This gives the protein CASSPPDEKLFF.

This clonotype has ten or more counts. This chain uses TRBV13 with TRBJ2-4; D gene ambiguous. The germline V and J ends were trimmed by 0 bases and 3 bases, with 0 bases remaining between them. Germline V lookup: CDR1 PRHDT, CDR2 FYEKMQ (reference sequence). There are 12 residues in the CDR3. This chain's CDR3 is CASSLGKNIQYF. The CDR3 DNA sequence: TGTGCCAGCAGCTTAGGCAAAAACATTCAGTACTTC.

This clonotype occurred a few times. The chain recombines TRBV20-1 with TRBJ1-2; D call uncertain. This CDR3 has 16 residues. Germline values: CDR1 DFQATT, CDR2 SNEGSKA (reference sequence). Trimming took off 0 bases at V and 8 bases at J, with 22 bases between the two ends. CDR3: CSARDPSSSAYAGYTF. The CDR3 DNA is TGCAGTGCTAGAGATCCGTCCAGTTCGGCCTATGCAGGCTACACCTTC.

This clonotype was detected a few times. This chain joins TRBV11-1 and TRBJ1-3; D not resolved. This CDR3 spans 13 amino acids. Germline V CDR1 and CDR2: SGHAT, FQDESV (reference sequence). Trimming took 5 bases from V and 2 from J, leaving 7 bases between them. The CDR3 spells CASSHRTGNTIYF. The CDR3 nucleotides are TGTGCCAGCAGCCACCGCACTGGAAACACCATATATTTT.

This clonotype showed up many times. This chain joins TRBV12-3 or TRBV12-4 and TRBJ2-7; possible D gene TRBD1, 5 bases. V was pared by 3 bases and J by 2 bases, with 11 bases between. There are 14 residues in the CDR3. The CDR3 is CASSFGARTYEQYF. DNA of the CDR3: TGTGCCAGCAGTTTTGGGGCACGAACCTACGAGCAGTACTTC.

V gene TRBV19 combines with J gene TRBJ2-1; D not resolved. This CDR3 has 13 residues. Germline V gives CDR1 LNHDA, CDR2 SQIVND (reference sequence). V lost 10 bases, J lost 1 base, and 11 bases lay in between. CDR3 bases: TGTGCCACTTCCGAGACATCCTACAATGAGCAGTTCTTC. As protein: CATSETSYNEQFF.

The chain links TRBV9 to TRBJ2-4, with 13 bases lining up with TRBD2. The CDR3 sequence is 17 residues long. After removal of 0 bases from V and 4 bases from J, the junction contained 4 bases not matched to a gene. Germline lookup yields CDR1 SGDLS and CDR2 YYNGEE. The CDR3 protein is CASSVDGLAGVKNIQYF. The CDR3 DNA follows: TGTGCCAGCAGCGTAGATGGACTAGCGGGAGTTAAAAACATTCAGTACTTC.

The sample holds many counts of this clonotype. The chain recombines TRBV11-2 with TRBJ2-1; 7 positions match TRBD1. J gave up 7 bases and V 4 bases, and 4 bases lay outside the gene matches. Germline CDR1 SGHAT, CDR2 FQNNGV. This CDR3 comprises 13 residues. The CDR3 loop is CASSSGTANEQFF. DNA of the CDR3: TGTGCCAGCAGCTCCGGGACAGCAAATGAGCAGTTCTTC.

This clonotype has ten or more counts. V gene TRBV7-2 combines with J gene TRBJ1-3, with D possibly TRBD1 on 5 matching bases. Germline V gene lookup returns CDR1 SGHTA and CDR2 FQGNSA. V was cut by 3 bases and J by 0 bases, with 6 bases left in between. The length of the CDR3 is 14 residues. CDR3 residues: CASSLQGSGNTIYF. CDR3 nucleotide sequence: TGTGCCAGCAGCTTGCAGGGCTCTGGAAACACCATATATTTT.

V is TRBV29-1 and J is TRBJ2-1, with 11 bases fitting TRBD1. Germline V gene sequence: CDR1 SQVTM, CDR2 ANQGSEA. The CDR3 is made up of 13 amino acids. Unmatched junction bases numbered 6, after V lost 6 bases and J lost 8 bases. The CDR3 sequence is CSVRTGGRYEQFF. The CDR3 DNA is TGCAGCGTCAGGACAGGGGGCCGTTATGAGCAGTTCTTC.

This clonotype came up many times. The chain uses TRBV4-1 and TRBJ2-6, with 10 bases aligning to TRBD1. J was trimmed by 2 bases and V by 1 base; bases with no gene match: 2. The germline V gene encodes CDR1 MGHRA and CDR2 YSYEKL. This CDR3 contains 17 residues. CDR3 DNA: TGCGCCAGCAGCCAAGGACAGGGGGCGACTGGGGCCAACGTCCTGACTTTC. Its translation is CASSQGQGATGANVLTF.

This clonotype turned up a few times. V is TRBV15 and J is TRBJ2-7; TRBD1 is a possible D gene (5 bases). V was shortened by 0 bases and J by 3 bases, with 15 bases between the two germline ends. This CDR3 region has 16 residues. Germline lookup yields CDR1 LNHNV and CDR2 YYDKDF (reference sequence). CDR3 bases: TGTGCCACCAGCAGAGAATTTGGGGCAGGAATCTACGAGCAGTACTTC. It codes for CATSREFGAGIYEQYF.

The V gene is TRBV9, the J gene TRBJ2-1; D uncertain. This CDR3 region has 16 residues. Germline CDR1 is SGDLS and CDR2 is YYNGEE. Deletions cut 0 bases from V and 1 base from J, with 11 bases between. The CDR3 loop is CASSVGADRSYNEQFF. DNA of the CDR3: TGTGCCAGCAGCGTAGGGGCAGATCGATCCTACAATGAGCAGTTCTTC.